Below, 21 T cell receptor beta chains from the same sample are listed, as sequenced in a study of blood T cells in healthy people across ages. Next came a second PCR, run for about 6 to 11 cycles, which used a sample-barcoded 5' primer along with a J-beta primer mix. TCRdb analysed the 5' RACE reads with MiXCR anew, one entry per CDR3 protein. The top ten clones hold 22% of a sample with approximately 850,000 distinct CDR3 sequences, 55% to 70% of them seen once. Sequencing used blood. The receptors derive from a man between 25 and 39 years old in good health.

CDR3 amino acids: CSVRGLFTDTQYF. CDR3 bases: TGCAGCGTCAGGGGGCTTTTCACAGATACGCAGTATTTT. The rearrangement uses TRBV29-1 and TRBJ2-3, with TRBD1 matching 8 bases. Per germline, CDR1 SQVTM and CDR2 ANQGSEA. V dropped 6 bases and J dropped 2; count of bases not matched to a gene: 4. This CDR3 region has 13 residues.

The V and J genes are TRBV9 and TRBJ2-1; D is perhaps TRBD2 (6 bases). Germline-derived CDR1 and CDR2 are SGDLS and YYNGEE. Trimming left V 3 bases short and J 7 bases short, with 11 bases between. This CDR3 is built from 13 residues. The CDR3 spells CASSARDWNEQFF. The DNA of the CDR3 is TGTGCCAGCAGCGCAAGGGACTGGAATGAGCAGTTCTTC.

The chain joins TRBV29-1 to TRBJ1-2; the D gene is possibly TRBD1 (6 bases). CDR1 SQVTM and CDR2 ANQGSEA come from the germline V gene. The CDR3 loop spans 14 amino acids. The ends were cut back, 0 bases at V and 0 bases at J, with 8 bases in the middle. CDR3 region: CSVEEHRANYGYTF. CDR3 sequence (DNA): TGCAGCGTTGAAGAACACAGGGCTAACTATGGCTACACCTTC. Supplemented by reference TRBV29-1 and TRBJ1-2, the full variable domain reads SAVISQKPSRDICQRGTSLTIQCQVDSQVTMMFWYRQQPGQSLTLIATANQGSEATYESGFVIDKFPISRPNLTFSTLTVSNMSPEDSSIYLCSVEEHRANYGYTFGSGTRLTVV.

This clonotype was found a few times. The V and J genes are TRBV9 and TRBJ1-1; maybe TRBD1 (5 bases). Germline lookup yields CDR1 SGDLS and CDR2 YYNGEE. This CDR3 has 14 residues. V gave up 1 base and J gave up 4 bases, with 11 bases separating them. The CDR3 spells CASSVFPGGTEAFF. In DNA, the CDR3 is TGTGCCAGCAGCGTATTTCCGGGGGGCACTGAAGCTTTCTTT.

V and J are TRBV24-1 and TRBJ2-3, with 9 bases identical to TRBD1. The trim removed 3 bases at V and 4 bases at J, leaving 7 bases unmatched. The CDR3 has 16 residues. CDR1 and CDR2 from the germline V gene are KGHDR and SFDVKD. CDR3 DNA: TGTGCCACCAGTGATGCCGGACAGGGGTGGGCAGATACGCAGTATTTT. It specifies CATSDAGQGWADTQYF.

J is TRBJ2-5 and V is TRBV7-6, with 8 bases fitting TRBD1. The J call is doubtful: the DNA matches TRBJ2-7 better. The CDR3 sequence is 14 residues long. Germline V lookup: CDR1 SGHVS, CDR2 FNYEAQ. In DNA form, the CDR3 reads TGTGCCAGCAGCTTAACCCAGGGGGCGGACGAGCAGTACTTC. Translating gives CASSLTQGADEQYF.

This clonotype was counted between two and nine times. The chain recombines TRBV12-3 or TRBV12-4 with TRBJ1-2, with 9 bases aligning to TRBD1. Trimming at V came to 2 bases and at J to 5 bases, leaving 3 bases not matched to a gene. CDR3 length equals 14 residues. CDR3 protein: CASSLRGQGYGYTF. DNA of the CDR3: TGTGCCAGCAGTTTACGGGGACAGGGATATGGCTACACCTTC.

The rearrangement links TRBV6-1 to TRBJ2-5; 11 bases agree with TRBD2. The CDR3 runs 15 residues. Germline V gene data show CDR1 as MNHNS and CDR2 as SASEGT. V lost 9 bases to trimming and J lost 5 bases; unmatched junction nucleotides: 11. The CDR3 spells CASVSGRAGLETQYF. CDR3 nucleotide sequence: TGTGCCAGTGTTAGCGGGAGGGCCGGTTTGGAGACCCAGTACTTC.

V is TRBV24-1 and J is TRBJ2-7, with D possibly matching TRBD1 (5 bases). The CDR3 is made up of 13 amino acids. Germline V CDR1 and CDR2: KGHDR, SFDVKD. With 5 bases removed from V and 7 bases from J, the gap between germline ends came to 14 bases. CDR3 loop: CATSASRAGEQYF. CDR3 bases: TGTGCCACCAGTGCTTCAAGGGCAGGGGAGCAGTACTTC.

This clonotype has a handful of counts. The rearrangement uses TRBV6-2 or TRBV6-3 and TRBJ1-2, with D unresolved. Trimming cost V 5 bases and J 4 bases, with 8 bases left between them. Germline CDR1 reads MNHEY; CDR2 reads SVGEGT. The CDR3 covers 12 residues. CDR3 coding DNA: TGTGCCAGCAGTCCCCTCGCCTATGGCTACACCTTC. It is translated as CASSPLAYGYTF.

The V call is TRBV7-2, the J call TRBJ2-6; no clear D gene. The CDR3 is 15 residues long. Germline CDR1 is SGHTA and CDR2 is FQGNSA. V shed 2 bases and J shed 1 base, with 6 bases lying between them. The CDR3 region is CASSLRRSGANVLTF. The CDR3 coding sequence is TGTGCCAGCAGCTTAAGGCGTTCTGGGGCCAACGTCCTGACTTTC. The complete variable domain, with remaining parts taken from reference TRBV7-2 and TRBJ2-6, reads GAGVSQSPSNKVTEKGKDVELRCDPISGHTALYWYRQSLGQGLEFLIYFQGNSAPDKSGLPSDRFSAERTGGSVSTLTIQRTQQEDSAVYLCASSLRRSGANVLTFGAGSRLTVL.

The chain joins TRBV20-1 to TRBJ2-5, with no clear D. Looked up from germline, CDR1 is DFQATT and CDR2 is SNEGSKA (reference sequence). This CDR3 is 16 amino acids long. V lost 3 bases, J lost 3 bases, and 20 bases lay in between. In DNA, the CDR3 is TGCAGTGCTAGGTGGGTCGGGCGGACCAAAGAAGAGACCCAGTACTTC. Its protein product is CSARWVGRTKEETQYF.

CDR3 DNA: TGTGCCTGGAAGAGACAGGTTACAGATTCCGGGACCTACACCTTC. This translates into CAWKRQVTDSGTYTF. The chain recombines TRBV30 with TRBJ1-2, with a weak D call TRBD1 (6 bases). V gave up 4 bases and J gave up 10 bases, with 25 bases separating them. The germline V gene has CDR1 GTSNPN and CDR2 SVGIG (reference sequence). The CDR3 length is 15 residues. Based on the CDR3 plus reference TRBV30 and TRBJ1-2, the full variable domain is SQTIHQWPATLVQPVGSPLSLECTVEGTSNPNLYWYRQAAGRGLQLLFYSVGIGQISSEVPQNLSASRPQDRQFILSSKKLLLSDSGFYLCAWKRQVTDSGTYTFGSGTRLTVV.

This chain connects TRBV6-5 to TRBJ2-1; 10 bases map to TRBD2. CDR3 length equals 16 residues. Germline V CDR1 and CDR2: MNHEY, SVGAGI. The ends lost 5 bases at V and 10 bases at J; junction bases unmatched: 14. The CDR3 DNA reads TGTGCCAGCAGTATTAACCCCCCGGGACTAGCGAGGGAGCAGTTCTTC. This translates into CASSINPPGLAREQFF.

The J gene is TRBJ1-4, the V gene TRBV12-3 or TRBV12-4; possibly TRBD1 for D (6 bases). The CDR3 runs 14 residues. V was pared by 6 bases and J by 2 bases, with 10 bases between. The CDR3 DNA follows: TGTGCCAGCAGGCAGGGGACGACTAATGAAAAACTGTTTTTT. It is translated as CASRQGTTNEKLFF.

This clonotype was seen a few times. The CDR3 sequence: CASSYRLPTSGGADTQYF. Here the CDR3 DNA reads TGTGCCAGCAGCTACCGCTTACCTACTAGTGGAGGGGCGGATACGCAGTATTTT. The V gene is TRBV4-2, the J gene TRBJ2-3; D possibly corresponds to TRBD2 (6 bases). The CDR3 covers 18 residues. Germline-derived CDR1 and CDR2 are LGHNA and YNFKEQ. The V end was cut by 5 bases, the J end by 6 bases, with 27 bases between.

The chain combines TRBV7-6 with TRBJ2-1; no firm D call. V dropped 0 bases and J dropped 10 bases, with 10 bases sitting between them. The germline V gene encodes CDR1 SGHVS and CDR2 FNYEAQ. The CDR3 length is 13 residues. The CDR3 protein is CASSLASFSEQFF. For the CDR3, the DNA is TGTGCCAGCAGCTTAGCTTCCTTCTCCGAGCAGTTCTTC.

This chain joins TRBV5-1 and TRBJ1-1; 9 bases align to TRBD1. From germline, CDR1 is SGHRS and CDR2 YFSETQ. J was trimmed by 2 bases and V by 5 bases; bases with no gene match: 13. The CDR3 contains 17 residues. As DNA, the CDR3 is TGCGCCAGCAGAGCTTGGATCTACAGGGGGCAAAACACTGAAGCTTTCTTT. Its protein is CASRAWIYRGQNTEAFF. Using reference TRBV5-1 and TRBJ1-1 for the parts outside the CDR3, the full variable domain is KAGVTQTPRYLIKTRGQQVTLSCSPISGHRSVSWYQQTPGQGLQFLFEYFSETQRNKGNFPGRFSGRQFSNSRSEMNVSTLELGDSALYLCASRAWIYRGQNTEAFFGQGTRLTVV.

CDR3 region: CASSSRLGGNQPQHF. The CDR3 nucleotides are TGTGCCAGCAGCTCCCGACTCGGAGGCAATCAGCCCCAGCATTTT. V gene TRBV7-2 combines with J gene TRBJ1-5, with D unresolved. The V gene lost 4 bases and the J gene lost 2 bases, with 12 bases spanning the gap. Germline V gives CDR1 SGHTA, CDR2 FQGNSA. The CDR3 consists of 15 residues. The full variable domain, its missing parts supplied by reference TRBV7-2 and TRBJ1-5, is GAGVSQSPSNKVTEKGKDVELRCDPISGHTALYWYRQSLGQGLEFLIYFQGNSAPDKSGLPSDRFSAERTGGSVSTLTIQRTQQEDSAVYLCASSSRLGGNQPQHFGDGTRLSIL.

In this sample, this clonotype turned up a few times. The CDR3 loop reads CASSVGSSGSSDTQYF. The CDR3 DNA reads TGTGCCAGCAGCGTAGGGAGTAGCGGGAGTTCAGATACGCAGTATTTT. This rearrangement joins TRBV9 to TRBJ2-3, with 9 positions matching TRBD2. Trimming removed 0 bases from V and 4 bases from J; junction bases left unmatched: 6. Per germline, CDR1 SGDLS and CDR2 YYNGEE. CDR3 length: 16 residues.

The gene calls are TRBV7-2 and TRBJ2-1, with D possibly TRBD1 on 7 matching bases. The J call may be wrong; the DNA end is better matched by TRBJ2-7. The CDR3 is 14 amino acids. Germline V gene sequence: CDR1 SGHTA, CDR2 FQGNSA. In nucleotides, the CDR3 is TGTGCCAGCAGGCGGGGACAGAACTACAATGAGCAGTACTTC. It specifies CASRRGQNYNEQYF.